This T cell receptor (beta chain) derives from a study of blood T cell repertoires in COVID-19. Whole-study context: Whether acute or convalescent, the COVID-19 samples came from the United States, Italy and Spain. Sample material is recorded as cDNA or gDNA derived from T cells, B-cell-depleted T cells, or PBMCs.

This CDR3 spans 14 amino acids. Germline CDR1 reads SQVTM; CDR2 reads ANQGSEA. V lost 4 bases and J lost 2, with 15 bases in between. Measured with immunoSEQ multiplex PCR; TCRdb has only the in-frame clones, and not every one. This sample has over 150,000 clones, with approximately 88% found just once. This chain links TRBV29-1 with TRBJ2-7, with D perhaps matching TRBD1 (6 bases). Sequenced material: peripheral blood. The TCR originated in a woman between 55 and 75 years old with acute or convalescent COVID-19. CDR3 nucleotide sequence: TGCAGCGTTGGGGCACGGACAGCCCCCTACGAGCAGTACTTC. It is translated as CSVGARTAPYEQYF.